A single sample gave rise to the 25 T cell receptor beta chains below, sequenced in a study of T cell repertoires in cytomegalovirus infection. MiXCR, run by TCRdb on the reads, gives a single entry per CDR3 protein. This table has approximately 500,000 distinct CDR3 sequences, 16% appearing once. Specimen: CD8+ T cells from PBMCs. The receptors derive from a human donor in good health (CMV status not recorded). Some clones in this sample may be carry-over from other donors' samples.

A remark on this clonotype: Its ends do not fully match the called genes, so a read error is possible. The chain joins TRBV4-1 to TRBJ2-7; D uncertain. Germline CDR1 MGHRA, CDR2 YSYEKL. CDR3 length equals 14 residues. The CDR3 is CASSQARSTYEQYF. The CDR3 DNA reads as TGTGCCAGCAGCCAAGCCCGGTCCACCTACGAGCAGTACTTC.

This clonotype was picked up a small number of times. The chain is built from TRBV2 and TRBJ2-1; a possible D gene is TRBD2 (6 bases). Germline V gives CDR1 SNHLY, CDR2 FYNNEI. CDR3 length equals 12 residues. Between the trimmed V and J ends, which lost 0 bases and 10 bases, there was a span of 7 bases. The CDR3 bases are TGTGCCAGCAGTGAAGCGCGGGGCGAGCAGTTCTTC. Protein sequence: CASSEARGEQFF. The entire variable domain, with the rest obtained from reference TRBV2 and TRBJ2-1, is as follows: EPEVTQTPSHQVTQMGQEVILRCVPISNHLYFYWYRQILGQKVEFLVSFYNNEISEKSEIFDDQFSVERPDGSNFTLKIRSTKLEDSAMYFCASSEARGEQFFGPGTRLTVL.

This clonotype was seen a few times. This chain links TRBV12-5 with TRBJ2-5; 13 nucleotides align to TRBD2. V was pared by 4 bases and J by 5 bases, with 7 bases of the junction left unmatched. The CDR3 has 16 residues. The germline V gene encodes CDR1 LGHNT and CDR2 FRNRAP. CDR3 protein: CASGSTSGGFGETQYF. The CDR3 nucleotides are TGTGCTAGTGGTTCGACTAGCGGGGGGTTCGGTGAGACCCAGTACTTC.

Regarding this clonotype: The CDR3 end shows no conserved phenylalanine or tryptophan, and so a read error is likely. The gene calls are TRBV5-1 and TRBJ2-7; D is perhaps TRBD2 (6 bases). V was shortened by 0 bases and J by 5 bases, with 9 bases between the two germline ends. The CDR3 runs 13 residues. Germline values: CDR1 SGHRS, CDR2 YFSETQ. Here the CDR3 DNA reads TGCGCCAGCAGCTTGGCCGGGGGACACGAGCAGTACTTA. It is translated as CASSLAGGHEQYL.

The V and J genes are TRBV5-8 and TRBJ2-1; D ambiguous. Trimming cost V 2 bases and J 11 bases, with 2 bases left between them. This CDR3 is built from 9 residues. Germline values: CDR1 SGHTS, CDR2 YDEGEE. CDR3 in amino acids: CASSFKQFF. CDR3 sequence (DNA): TGTGCCAGCAGCTTCAAGCAGTTCTTC.

This clonotype was counted many times. The chain carries TRBV7-8 and TRBJ1-2, with D possibly matching TRBD1 (6 bases). The V gene's germline CDR1 is SGHVS and CDR2 FQNEAQ. The CDR3 consists of 13 residues. V lost 5 bases and J 10 bases, leaving 17 bases between the germline ends. CDR3 region: CASSQRDIQNYTF. CDR3 nucleotides: TGTGCCAGCAGCCAAAGGGACATCCAAAACTACACCTTC.

The table lists this clonotype with a few counts. V usage is TRBV5-6 and J usage is TRBJ2-1; D is unresolved. Germline CDR1 SGHDT, CDR2 YYEEEE. Trimming pared 4 bases from V and 7 bases from J, leaving 15 bases between. The CDR3 length is 14 residues. CDR3 DNA: TGTGCCAGCAGCGAAGAAAGGGATCGGAATGAGCAGTTCTTC. Protein product: CASSEERDRNEQFF.

This sequence joins TRBV4-1 and TRBJ1-2; TRBD1 agrees at 9 bases. Germline-derived CDR1 and CDR2 are MGHRA and YSYEKL. V shed 5 bases, J shed 3 bases, and the junction held 10 bases outside the gene matches. The CDR3 sequence is 16 residues long. The CDR3 is CASSSDPGQGDYGYTF. The CDR3 DNA reads as TGCGCCAGCAGCTCCGATCCGGGACAGGGAGACTATGGCTACACCTTC.

The chain carries TRBV20-1 and TRBJ2-7, with a weak D call TRBD1 (5 bases). The CDR3 extends over 15 amino acids. The V gene's germline CDR1 is DFQATT and CDR2 SNEGSKA (reference sequence). The V and J ends lost 0 bases and 3 bases respectively, with 15 bases between them. The CDR3 loop reads CSARDIDRQIYEQYF. The CDR3 coding sequence is TGCAGTGCTAGAGATATCGACAGACAAATCTACGAGCAGTACTTC.

This clonotype was counted between two and nine times. V gene TRBV15 combines with J gene TRBJ1-5, with D unclear. The CDR3 runs 16 residues. Germline V CDR1 and CDR2: LNHNV, YYDKDF (reference sequence). The V end lost 1 base, the J end lost 0 bases, and 10 bases lay between the germline ends. The CDR3 coding sequence is TGTGCCACCAGCAGAGGAGCAGGAAATAGCAATCAGCCCCAGCATTTT. Protein product: CATSRGAGNSNQPQHF.

The rearrangement joins TRBV9 to TRBJ2-2; no clear D. Germline values: CDR1 SGDLS, CDR2 YYNGEE. The V and J ends lost 0 bases and 6 bases respectively, with 3 bases between them. CDR3 length: 12 residues. The CDR3 bases are TGTGCCAGCAGCGTAGCACCCGGGGAGCTGTTTTTT. It codes for CASSVAPGELFF. Variable domain in full (rest from reference TRBV9 and TRBJ2-2): DSGVTQTPKHLITATGQRVTLRCSPRSGDLSVYWYQQSLDQGLQFLIQYYNGEERAKGNILERFSAQQFPDLHSELNLSSLELGDSALYFCASSVAPGELFFGEGSRLTVL.

This clonotype was detected many times. The chain is built from TRBV19 and TRBJ2-1, with D uncertain. The V end was cut by 3 bases, the J end by 4 bases, with 10 bases between. In germline, CDR1 is LNHDA, CDR2 SQIVND (reference sequence). The CDR3 covers 14 residues. The CDR3: CASSMTVWYNEQFF. The CDR3 coding sequence is TGTGCCAGTAGTATGACGGTTTGGTACAATGAGCAGTTCTTC. Full variable domain (rest looked up from reference TRBV19 and TRBJ2-1): DGGITQSPKYLFRKEGQNVTLSCEQNLNHDAMYWYRQDPGQGLRLIYYSQIVNDFQKGDIAEGYSVSREKKESFPLTVTSAQKNPTAFYLCASSMTVWYNEQFFGPGTRLTVL.

Points on this clonotype: A read error is possible here, since a much larger clone lies one base away. As the CDR3 is not closed by the conserved phenylalanine or tryptophan, this likely results from a read error. The V gene is TRBV15, the J gene TRBJ2-7; D may be TRBD1 (6 bases). V lost 3 bases and J 5 bases, leaving 14 bases between the germline ends. The CDR3 runs 14 residues. CDR1 and CDR2 from the germline V gene are LNHNV and YYDKDF (reference sequence). The CDR3 loop reads CATSREDSIHEQYL. In DNA, the CDR3 is TGTGCCACCAGCAGGGAGGACAGTATCCACGAGCAGTACTTA.

This chain links TRBV27 with TRBJ1-5; no clear D gene. Germline CDR1 MNHEY, CDR2 SMNVEV (reference sequence). This CDR3 comprises 15 residues. Trimming shortened V by 5 bases and J by 8 bases, and 19 bases separated the two germline ends. The CDR3 loop is CASSKTAAGSKPQHF. The CDR3 region has the DNA TGTGCCAGCAGTAAGACGGCGGCCGGATCAAAGCCCCAGCATTTT.

The chain combines TRBV20-1 with TRBJ2-1; 11 nucleotides line up with TRBD2. J was trimmed by 4 bases and V by 6 bases; bases with no gene match: 5. Germline assignment: CDR1 DFQATT and CDR2 SNEGSKA (reference sequence). The CDR3 is made up of 14 amino acids. The CDR3 loop reads CSAIAGGPYNEQFF. Written as DNA, the CDR3 is TGCAGTGCGATAGCGGGAGGGCCTTACAATGAGCAGTTCTTC.

This chain connects TRBV20-1 to TRBJ2-1, with a possible D match to TRBD1 (5 bases). V was cut by 0 bases and J by 7 bases, with 13 bases left in between. Germline loops: CDR1 DFQATT, CDR2 SNEGSKA (reference sequence). The CDR3 sequence is 14 residues long. The CDR3 bases are TGCAGTGCTAGAGATTCTGGCAGGGCTAATGAGCAGTTCTTC. This sequence encodes CSARDSGRANEQFF.

As for this clonotype: A much larger clone lies a single base off, so this may be a read error. This is likely a read error, given that the CDR3 carries no conserved phenylalanine or tryptophan at its end. The gene calls are TRBV5-5 and TRBJ2-4; TRBD2 agrees at 11 bases. V lost 4 bases, J lost 4 bases, and 10 bases stayed unmatched. This CDR3 region has 17 residues. Germline V CDR1 and CDR2: SGHKS, YYEKEE (reference sequence). CDR3 coding DNA: TGTGCCAGCAGCAGAACAACTAGCGGGGGATTTAAAAACATTCAGTACTTA. Translation: CASSRTTSGGFKNIQYL.

The V gene is TRBV28, the J gene TRBJ2-7, with 10 nucleotides matching TRBD2. J was trimmed by 2 bases and V by 6 bases; bases with no gene match: 13. This CDR3 contains 17 residues. CDR1 is MDHEN, CDR2 SYDVKM, per germline. The CDR3 bases are TGTGCCAGCAGCTCCCTCAAGGGACTAGCGCCTACCTACGAGCAGTACTTC. It specifies CASSSLKGLAPTYEQYF.

This clonotype was observed many times. The chain uses TRBV7-3 and TRBJ2-1; D might be TRBD1 (6 bases). Germline CDR1 SGHTA, CDR2 FQGTGA. Trimming cost V 0 bases and J 8 bases, with 11 bases left between them. This CDR3 region has 14 residues. In DNA, the CDR3 is TGTGCCAGCAGCTTAACGGGGGCGGACGATGAGCAGTTCTTC. Its protein product is CASSLTGADDEQFF.

This clonotype was seen at least ten times. This chain joins TRBV7-9 and TRBJ2-2, with D possibly TRBD1 on 6 matching bases. Germline loops: CDR1 SEHNR, CDR2 FQNEAQ (reference sequence). The CDR3 has 19 residues. The V and J ends lost 4 bases and 0 bases respectively, with 21 bases between them. The CDR3 DNA reads TGTGCCAGCAGCTCAAGCTTAATTCCCGACAGGACGAACACCGGGGAGCTGTTTTTT. Translating gives CASSSSLIPDRTNTGELFF.

This clonotype was counted a few times. J is TRBJ2-5 and V is TRBV5-6; unclear D gene. V lost 0 bases to trimming and J lost 4 bases, with 10 bases between them. The CDR3 has 14 residues. Germline-derived CDR1 and CDR2 are SGHDT and YYEEEE. The CDR3, as DNA: TGTGCCAGCAGCTTGGTTTACGAGCGAGAGACCCAGTACTTC. Its protein is CASSLVYERETQYF.

This clonotype was seen a few times. This chain connects TRBV15 to TRBJ2-3; 7 positions match TRBD2. The V segment lost 7 bases and the J segment 2 bases; nucleotides outside the gene matches: 6. This CDR3 region has 14 residues. The V gene's germline CDR1 is LNHNV and CDR2 YYDKDF (reference sequence). CDR3 loop: CATKAGRVTDTQYF. CDR3 in DNA: TGTGCCACCAAAGCGGGAAGGGTCACAGATACGCAGTATTTT.

This clonotype was seen at least ten times. The rearrangement uses TRBV7-3 and TRBJ2-4; weak D call: TRBD2 (6 bases). The CDR3 runs 13 residues. The V end lost 3 bases, the J end lost 9 bases, and 12 bases lay between the germline ends. Germline assignment: CDR1 SGHTA and CDR2 FQGTGA. In nucleotides, the CDR3 is TGTGCCAGCAGCTTTGGCGGGGAAGGCATTCAGTACTTC. Translating it yields CASSFGGEGIQYF.

V usage is TRBV4-1 and J usage is TRBJ2-3, with TRBD2 identical over 7 bases. This CDR3 comprises 17 residues. Germline loops: CDR1 MGHRA, CDR2 YSYEKL. V lost 3 bases, J lost 4 bases, and 13 bases stayed unmatched. In DNA form, the CDR3 reads TGCGCCAGCAGCCATGGGGTGGGGGGGAGCCCCCCAGATACGCAGTATTTT. It is translated as CASSHGVGGSPPDTQYF.

In its sample, this clonotype was seen many times. V usage is TRBV7-9 and J usage is TRBJ2-1, with D perhaps matching TRBD2 (6 bases). The CDR3 sequence is 17 residues long. V shed 2 bases and J shed 0 bases, with 14 bases lying between them. The germline CDR1 and CDR2 sequences are SEHNR and FQNEAQ (reference sequence). In DNA form, the CDR3 reads TGTGCCAGCAGCTTAAGAGGCGCGGGGCTCTCCTACAATGAGCAGTTCTTC. Amino acids: CASSLRGAGLSYNEQFF.